The 5 T cell receptor beta chains below come from one sample, sequenced in a study of T cell changes during pregnancy in multiple sclerosis. Profiled with immunoSEQ multiplex PCR; TCRdb holds only in-frame clones, not every one. The profile shows 50,000 or so clones, roughly 92% of them singletons. The sequences come from CD4+ T cells from peripheral blood mononuclear cells, collected in the third trimester of pregnancy. The receptor set was obtained from a female donor with multiple sclerosis, enrolled in a pregnancy study.

V gene TRBV2 combines with J gene TRBJ2-4; possibly TRBD2 for D (5 bases). Per germline, CDR1 SNHLY and CDR2 FYNNEI. The CDR3 runs 13 residues. Trimming took off 8 bases at V and 5 bases at J, with 13 bases between the two ends. The CDR3 is CASHGNSENIQYF. The CDR3 nucleotides are TGTGCCAGCCATGGGAATAGCGAAAACATTCAGTACTTC.

This chain links TRBV7-2 with TRBJ1-2; D is undetermined. This CDR3 region has 15 residues. Germline V lookup: CDR1 SGHTA, CDR2 FQGNSA. The V gene lost 1 base and the J gene lost 8 bases, with 17 bases spanning the gap. As DNA, the CDR3 is TGTGCCAGCAGCTTAGATTCGGCAGGCCGCCAGGGCTACACCTTC. Its protein product is CASSLDSAGRQGYTF. Full variable domain (rest looked up from reference TRBV7-2 and TRBJ1-2): GAGVSQSPSNKVTEKGKDVELRCDPISGHTALYWYRQSLGQGLEFLIYFQGNSAPDKSGLPSDRFSAERTGGSVSTLTIQRTQQEDSAVYLCASSLDSAGRQGYTFGSGTRLTVV.

The chain is built from TRBV9 and TRBJ2-3; possibly TRBD2 for D (6 bases). The V end was cut by 0 bases, the J end by 8 bases, with 13 bases between. Germline V CDR1 and CDR2: SGDLS, YYNGEE. The CDR3 is 14 amino acids. CDR3 nucleotide sequence: TGTGCCAGCAGCGTAGGAGCGGGTCTTAGTACGCAGTATTTT. Translation gives CASSVGAGLSTQYF.

This chain joins TRBV4-1 and TRBJ1-5; 7 bases agree with TRBD1. V was pared by 4 bases and J by 5 bases, with 8 bases of the junction left unmatched. Looked up from germline, CDR1 is MGHRA and CDR2 is YSYEKL. CDR3 length equals 15 residues. The CDR3 sequence: CASSPTGVGYQPQHF. CDR3 nucleotides: TGCGCCAGCAGCCCTACAGGGGTTGGGTATCAGCCCCAGCATTTT.

The chain has TRBV18 and TRBJ2-3; the match to TRBD1 covers 9 bases. This CDR3 has 15 amino acids. The V segment lost 3 bases and the J segment 8 bases; nucleotides outside the gene matches: 9. CDR1 is KGHSH and CDR2 is LQKENI in the germline V gene. DNA of the CDR3: TGTGCCAGCTCACCGAGGACAGGGGAACAAACTACGCAGTATTTT. Translating it yields CASSPRTGEQTTQYF.